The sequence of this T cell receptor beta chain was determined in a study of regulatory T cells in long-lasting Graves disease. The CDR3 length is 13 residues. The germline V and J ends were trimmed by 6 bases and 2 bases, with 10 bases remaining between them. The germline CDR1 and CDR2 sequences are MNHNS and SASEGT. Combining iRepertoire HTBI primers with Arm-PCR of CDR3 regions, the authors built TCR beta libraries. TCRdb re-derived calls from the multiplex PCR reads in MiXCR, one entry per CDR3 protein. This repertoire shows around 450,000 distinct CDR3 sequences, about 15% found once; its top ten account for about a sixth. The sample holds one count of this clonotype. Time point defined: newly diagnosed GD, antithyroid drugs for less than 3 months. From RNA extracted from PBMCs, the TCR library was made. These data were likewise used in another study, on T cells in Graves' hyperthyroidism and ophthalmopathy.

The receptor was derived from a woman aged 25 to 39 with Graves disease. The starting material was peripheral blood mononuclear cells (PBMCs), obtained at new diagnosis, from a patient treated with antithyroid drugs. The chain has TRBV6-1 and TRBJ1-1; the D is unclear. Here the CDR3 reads CASSSLENTEAFF. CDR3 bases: TGTGCCAGCAGCTCCTTGGAAAACACTGAAGCTTTCTTT.